The sequence of this T cell receptor beta chain was determined in a study of T-cell memory formation after mild COVID-19. The V end was cut by 2 bases, the J end by 1 base, with 15 bases between. The V gene's germline CDR1 is SGHDT and CDR2 YYEEEE. The CDR3 extends over 16 amino acids. TCRdb used MiXCR to reprocess the 5' RACE reads, holding one entry per CDR3 protein. The sample lists some 410,000 distinct CDR3 sequences, 20% to 25% occurring once. Study findings and constraints: Balance between CD4 and CD8 was seen in clones contracting day 15 to 85, and a CD4+ lean was seen in later expanders. CD8+ contracting clones occupied EMRA, while CD4+ ones occupied mainly CM and EM.

At least ten counts were recorded for this clonotype. Antigen: not known. The sequence was collected from an adult woman who had mild COVID-19 (a few samples of this study predate the infection). Cell type and time point are not known. The V call is TRBV5-6, the J call TRBJ1-1; D unclear. The sample consisted of PBMCs or a T cell subset sorted from them (not recorded which). CDR3: CASSFSRGRRNTEAFF. CDR3 coding DNA: TGTGCCAGCAGCTTCAGTCGGGGAAGGCGGAACACTGAAGCTTTCTTT.